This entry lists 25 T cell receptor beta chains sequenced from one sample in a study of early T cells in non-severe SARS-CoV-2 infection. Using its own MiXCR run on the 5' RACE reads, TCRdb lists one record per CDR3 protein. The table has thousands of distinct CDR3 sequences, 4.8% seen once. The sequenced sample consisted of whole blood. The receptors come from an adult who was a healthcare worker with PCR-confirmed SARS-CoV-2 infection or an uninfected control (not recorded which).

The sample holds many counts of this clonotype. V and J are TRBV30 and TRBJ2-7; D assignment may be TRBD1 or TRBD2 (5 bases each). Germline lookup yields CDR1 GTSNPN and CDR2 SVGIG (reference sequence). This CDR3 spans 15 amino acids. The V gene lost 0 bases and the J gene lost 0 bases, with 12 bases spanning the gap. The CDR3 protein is CAWSVRWGSSYEQYF. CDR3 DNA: TGTGCCTGGAGTGTACGGTGGGGGTCCTCCTACGAGCAGTACTTC. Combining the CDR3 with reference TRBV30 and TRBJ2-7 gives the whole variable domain SQTIHQWPATLVQPVGSPLSLECTVEGTSNPNLYWYRQAAGRGLQLLFYSVGIGQISSEVPQNLSASRPQDRQFILSSKKLLLSDSGFYLCAWSVRWGSSYEQYFGPGTRLTVT.

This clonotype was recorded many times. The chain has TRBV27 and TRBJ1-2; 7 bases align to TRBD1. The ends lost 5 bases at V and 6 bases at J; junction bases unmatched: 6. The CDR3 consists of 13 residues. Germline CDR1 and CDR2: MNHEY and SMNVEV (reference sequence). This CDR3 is CASSVQGRDGYTF. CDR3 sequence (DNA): TGTGCCAGCAGTGTACAGGGGAGGGATGGCTACACCTTC.

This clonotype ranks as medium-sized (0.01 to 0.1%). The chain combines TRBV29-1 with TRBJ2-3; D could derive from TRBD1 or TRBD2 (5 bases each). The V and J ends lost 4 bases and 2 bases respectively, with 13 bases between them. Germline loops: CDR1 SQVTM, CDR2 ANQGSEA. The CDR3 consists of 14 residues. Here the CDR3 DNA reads TGCAGCGTTGCCGGGACCGAAAACACAGATACGCAGTATTTT. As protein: CSVAGTENTDTQYF.

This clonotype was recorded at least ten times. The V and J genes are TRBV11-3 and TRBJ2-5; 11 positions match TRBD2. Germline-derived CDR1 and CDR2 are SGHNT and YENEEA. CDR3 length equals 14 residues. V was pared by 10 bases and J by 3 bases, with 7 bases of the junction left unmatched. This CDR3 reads CATQPGLAEETQYF. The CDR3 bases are TGTGCCACACAGCCGGGACTAGCGGAAGAGACCCAGTACTTC.

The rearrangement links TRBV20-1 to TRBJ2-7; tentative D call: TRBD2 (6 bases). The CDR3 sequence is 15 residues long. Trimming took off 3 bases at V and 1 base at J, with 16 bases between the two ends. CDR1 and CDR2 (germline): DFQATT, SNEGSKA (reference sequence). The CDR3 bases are TGCAGTGCTAGGGGGCTGAGGAGCGGGTCCTACGAGCAGTACGTC. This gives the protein CSARGLRSGSYEQYV.

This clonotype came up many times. CDR3 amino acids: CASSLFLRGANEKLFF. CDR3 in DNA: TGTGCCAGCAGCTTATTTTTGCGAGGGGCGAATGAAAAACTGTTTTTT. This chain connects TRBV7-9 to TRBJ1-4; TRBD1 might be the D (5 bases). CDR1 is SEHNR, CDR2 FQNEAQ, per germline (reference sequence). This CDR3 has 16 residues. Trimming stripped 2 bases from V and 5 bases from J, with 15 bases between.

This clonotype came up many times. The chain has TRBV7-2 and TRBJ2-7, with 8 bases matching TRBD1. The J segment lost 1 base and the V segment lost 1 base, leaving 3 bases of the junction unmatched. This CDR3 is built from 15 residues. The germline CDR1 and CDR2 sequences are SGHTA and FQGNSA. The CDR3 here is CASSLGDRGSYEQYV. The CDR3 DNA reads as TGTGCCAGCAGCTTAGGAGACAGGGGTTCCTACGAGCAGTACGTC.

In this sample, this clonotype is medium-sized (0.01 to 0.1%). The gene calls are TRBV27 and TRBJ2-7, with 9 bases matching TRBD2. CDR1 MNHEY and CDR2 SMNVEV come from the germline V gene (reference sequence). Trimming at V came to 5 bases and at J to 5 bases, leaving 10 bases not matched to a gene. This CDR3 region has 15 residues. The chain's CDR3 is CASSPRTSAPHEQYF. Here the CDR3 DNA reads TGTGCCAGCAGTCCAAGGACTAGCGCTCCCCACGAGCAGTACTTC.

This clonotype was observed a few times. The CDR3 loop is CASSIAADQPQHF. Written as DNA, the CDR3 is TGTGCCAGTAGTATAGCGGCAGATCAGCCCCAGCATTTT. The gene calls are TRBV19 and TRBJ1-5; D remains unclear. With 1 base removed from V and 5 bases from J, the gap between germline ends came to 6 bases. This CDR3 spans 13 amino acids. Germline-derived CDR1 and CDR2 are LNHDA and SQIVND (reference sequence). The full variable domain, completed using reference TRBV19 and TRBJ1-5, is DGGITQSPKYLFRKEGQNVTLSCEQNLNHDAMYWYRQDPGQGLRLIYYSQIVNDFQKGDIAEGYSVSREKKESFPLTVTSAQKNPTAFYLCASSIAADQPQHFGDGTRLSIL.

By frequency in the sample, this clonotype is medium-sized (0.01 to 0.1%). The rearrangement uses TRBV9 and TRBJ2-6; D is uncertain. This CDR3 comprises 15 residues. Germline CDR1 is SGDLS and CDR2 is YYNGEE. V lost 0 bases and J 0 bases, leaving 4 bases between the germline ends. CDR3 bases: TGTGCCAGCAGCGTAGGCATCTCTGGGGCCAACGTCCTGACTTTC. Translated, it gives CASSVGISGANVLTF.

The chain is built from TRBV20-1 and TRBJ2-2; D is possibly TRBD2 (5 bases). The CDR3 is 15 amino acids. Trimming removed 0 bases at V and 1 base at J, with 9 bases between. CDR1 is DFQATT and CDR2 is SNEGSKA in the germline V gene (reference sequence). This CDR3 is CSARDDGKNTGELFF. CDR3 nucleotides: TGCAGTGCTAGAGATGACGGGAAGAACACCGGGGAGCTGTTTTTT.

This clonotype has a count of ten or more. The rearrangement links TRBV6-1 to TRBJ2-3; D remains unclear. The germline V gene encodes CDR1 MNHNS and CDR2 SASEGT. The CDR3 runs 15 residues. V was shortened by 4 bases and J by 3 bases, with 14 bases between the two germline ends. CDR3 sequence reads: CASSAESAITDTQYF. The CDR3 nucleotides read TGTGCCAGCAGTGCGGAGAGCGCGATTACAGATACGCAGTATTTT.

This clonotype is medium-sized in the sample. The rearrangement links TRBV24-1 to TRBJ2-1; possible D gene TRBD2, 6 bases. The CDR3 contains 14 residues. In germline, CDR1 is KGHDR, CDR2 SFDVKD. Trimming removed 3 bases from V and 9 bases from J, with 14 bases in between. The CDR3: CATSDPWDSAEQFF. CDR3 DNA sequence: TGTGCCACCAGTGATCCGTGGGACTCCGCTGAGCAGTTCTTC.

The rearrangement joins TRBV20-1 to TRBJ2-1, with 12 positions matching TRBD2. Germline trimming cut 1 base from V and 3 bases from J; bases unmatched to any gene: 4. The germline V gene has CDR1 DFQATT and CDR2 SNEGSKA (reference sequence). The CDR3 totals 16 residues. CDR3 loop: CSARATGLAGYNEQFF. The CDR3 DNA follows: TGCAGTGCTAGAGCCACGGGACTAGCGGGCTACAATGAGCAGTTCTTC.

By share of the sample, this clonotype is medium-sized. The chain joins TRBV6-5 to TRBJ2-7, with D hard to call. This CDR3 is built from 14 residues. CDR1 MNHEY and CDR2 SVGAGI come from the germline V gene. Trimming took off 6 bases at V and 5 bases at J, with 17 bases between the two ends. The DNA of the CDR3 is TGTGCCAGCAGCCCCCCGAACAGTTGGAACGAGCAGTACTTC. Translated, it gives CASSPPNSWNEQYF.

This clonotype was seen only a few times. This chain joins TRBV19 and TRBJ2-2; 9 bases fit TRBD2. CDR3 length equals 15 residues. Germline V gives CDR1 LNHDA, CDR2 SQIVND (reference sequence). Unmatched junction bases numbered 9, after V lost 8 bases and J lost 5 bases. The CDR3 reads CASSQLAGRTGELFF. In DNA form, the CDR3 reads TGTGCCAGTTCCCAGCTAGCGGGACGGACCGGGGAGCTGTTTTTT.

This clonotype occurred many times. Here the CDR3 DNA reads TGTGCCAGCAGCCTAAACCCTTTTGACAGGAGCTACGAGCAGTACGTC. Protein product: CASSLNPFDRSYEQYV. The V gene is TRBV11-2, the J gene TRBJ2-7; D might be TRBD1 (6 bases). Germline CDR1 reads SGHAT; CDR2 reads FQNNGV. CDR3 length equals 16 residues. The germline V and J ends were trimmed by 5 bases and 3 bases, with 20 bases remaining between them.

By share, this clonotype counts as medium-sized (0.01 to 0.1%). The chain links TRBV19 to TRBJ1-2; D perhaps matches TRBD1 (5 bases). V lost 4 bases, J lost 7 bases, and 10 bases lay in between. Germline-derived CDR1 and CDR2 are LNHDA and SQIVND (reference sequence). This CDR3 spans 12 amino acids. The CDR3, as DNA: TGTGCCAGTAGTAGGCAGGGTCTTGGCTACACCTTC. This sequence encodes CASSRQGLGYTF. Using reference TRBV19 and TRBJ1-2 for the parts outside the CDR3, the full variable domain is DGGITQSPKYLFRKEGQNVTLSCEQNLNHDAMYWYRQDPGQGLRLIYYSQIVNDFQKGDIAEGYSVSREKKESFPLTVTSAQKNPTAFYLCASSRQGLGYTFGSGTRLTVV.

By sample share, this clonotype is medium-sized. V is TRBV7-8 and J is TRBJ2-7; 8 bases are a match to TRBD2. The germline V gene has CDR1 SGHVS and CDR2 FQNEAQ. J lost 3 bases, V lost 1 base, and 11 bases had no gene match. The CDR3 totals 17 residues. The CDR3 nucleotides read TGTGCCAGCAGCTTAGTACAACAGCGGGAGTATCGCTACGAGCAGTACTTC. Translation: CASSLVQQREYRYEQYF.

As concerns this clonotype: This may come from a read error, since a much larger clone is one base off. This chain's CDR3 is CASRRRRSSESTGELFF. The CDR3 DNA reads as TGTGCCAGCAGGCGTCGTAGGTCTAGCGAGAGTACCGGGGAGCTGTTTTTT. This rearrangement joins TRBV6-1 to TRBJ2-2, with D possibly TRBD2 on 6 matching bases. Trimming left V 6 bases short and J 5 bases short, with 22 bases between. The CDR3 loop spans 17 amino acids. The V gene's germline CDR1 is MNHNS and CDR2 SASEGT.

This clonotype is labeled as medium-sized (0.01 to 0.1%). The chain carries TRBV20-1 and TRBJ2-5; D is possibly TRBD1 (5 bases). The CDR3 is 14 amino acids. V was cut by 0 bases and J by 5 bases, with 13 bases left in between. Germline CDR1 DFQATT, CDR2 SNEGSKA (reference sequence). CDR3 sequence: CSARDRVRDETQYF. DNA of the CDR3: TGCAGTGCTAGAGATAGGGTCAGGGATGAGACCCAGTACTTC.

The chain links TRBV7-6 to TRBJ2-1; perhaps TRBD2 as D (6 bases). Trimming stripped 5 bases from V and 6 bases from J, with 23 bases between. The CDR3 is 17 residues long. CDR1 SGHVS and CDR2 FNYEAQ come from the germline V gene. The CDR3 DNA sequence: TGTGCCAGCAGCCGCTCTACCGGGACTGGGACGACCAATGAGCAGTTCTTC. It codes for CASSRSTGTGTTNEQFF.

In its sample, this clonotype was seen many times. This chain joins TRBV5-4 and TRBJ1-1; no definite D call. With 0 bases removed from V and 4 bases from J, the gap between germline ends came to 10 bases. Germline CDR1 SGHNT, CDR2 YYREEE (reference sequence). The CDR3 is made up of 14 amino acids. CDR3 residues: CASSLESYGTEAFF. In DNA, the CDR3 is TGTGCCAGCAGCTTGGAGAGTTATGGCACTGAAGCTTTCTTT.

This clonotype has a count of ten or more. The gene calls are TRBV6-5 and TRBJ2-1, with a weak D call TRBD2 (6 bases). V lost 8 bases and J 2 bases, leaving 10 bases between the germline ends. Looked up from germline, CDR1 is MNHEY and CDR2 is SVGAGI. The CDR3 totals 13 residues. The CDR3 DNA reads TGTGCCAGCGCCCGGACTACCTACAATGAGCAGTTCTTC. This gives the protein CASARTTYNEQFF.

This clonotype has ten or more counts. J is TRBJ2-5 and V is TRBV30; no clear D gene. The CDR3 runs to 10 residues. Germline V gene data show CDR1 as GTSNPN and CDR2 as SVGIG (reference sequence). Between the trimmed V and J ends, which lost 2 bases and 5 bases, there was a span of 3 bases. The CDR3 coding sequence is TGTGCCTGGAGTAGGGAGACCCAGTACTTC. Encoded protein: CAWSRETQYF.